One sample yielded the 10 T cell receptor beta chains listed below, sequenced in a study of cytomegalovirus exposure and HLA in healthy donors. The PCR ran on 60 Vbeta and 13 Jbeta primers. Method: immunoSEQ multiplex PCR; TCRdb's copy keeps in-frame clones and lacks some. The table lists some 140,000 clones, 70% to 80% of them singletons, with about 4% in the top ten. Sequencing was carried out using PBMCs. The receptors come from a woman in her forties in good health and CMV-seronegative.

The rearrangement joins TRBV6-1 to TRBJ1-2; D may be TRBD1 (5 bases). Trimming cost V 7 bases and J 4 bases, with 13 bases left between them. Germline V gives CDR1 MNHNS, CDR2 SASEGT. This CDR3 region has 13 residues. The CDR3 DNA is TGTGCCAGCAACCAGGGAGGAAGCTATGGCTACACCTTC. Protein sequence: CASNQGGSYGYTF.

A single count supports this clone. The genes are TRBV29-1 and TRBJ2-5; D is possibly TRBD2 (6 bases). Germline CDR1 is SQVTM and CDR2 is ANQGSEA. This CDR3 contains 12 residues. Deletions cut 4 bases from V and 5 bases from J, with 11 bases between. CDR3: CSVAAGLETQYF. The CDR3 DNA is TGCAGCGTTGCTGCGGGGTTGGAGACCCAGTACTTC. Using reference TRBV29-1 and TRBJ2-5 for the parts outside the CDR3, the full variable domain is SAVISQKPSRDICQRGTSLTIQCQVDSQVTMMFWYRQQPGQSLTLIATANQGSEATYESGFVIDKFPISRPNLTFSTLTVSNMSPEDSSIYLCSVAAGLETQYFGPGTRLLVL.

The chain recombines TRBV6-4 with TRBJ1-1; D unresolved. This CDR3 has 13 amino acids. V was shortened by 8 bases and J by 1 base, with 11 bases between the two germline ends. Germline loops: CDR1 MRHNA, CDR2 SNTAGT. The CDR3 DNA reads TGTGCCAGCGCGAGGCAGAGGAACACTGAAGCTTTCTTT. Protein: CASARQRNTEAFF.

This clone was detected only once. The chain links TRBV5-1 to TRBJ2-7; TRBD1 might be the D (6 bases). CDR3 length: 15 amino acids. The V end was cut by 2 bases, the J end by 3 bases, with 15 bases between. Germline CDR1 and CDR2: SGHRS and YFSETQ. The CDR3 DNA follows: TGCGCCAGCAGCTTAATTACTGGGGGCCGCTACGAGCAGTACTTC. It translates to CASSLITGGRYEQYF.

This clone was detected ten times or more. The J gene is TRBJ1-1, the V gene TRBV5-6; D gene ambiguous. With 5 bases removed from V and 0 bases from J, the gap between germline ends came to 14 bases. The CDR3 has 15 residues. CDR1 is SGHDT, CDR2 YYEEEE, per germline. The CDR3 bases are TGTGCCAGCAGAAGACGGACTACCATGAACACTGAAGCTTTCTTT. As protein: CASRRRTTMNTEAFF.

The chain is built from TRBV5-1 and TRBJ1-5; 12 positions match TRBD1. With V trimmed by 4 bases and J by 7 bases, 3 bases remained unmatched. This CDR3 is built from 14 residues. From germline, CDR1 is SGHRS and CDR2 YFSETQ. This CDR3 is CASSRGTGGQPQHF. The CDR3 region has the DNA TGCGCCAGCAGCAGGGGGACAGGGGGCCAGCCCCAGCATTTT.

This rearrangement joins TRBV6-1 to TRBJ2-1; 9 positions match TRBD1. The V gene's germline CDR1 is MNHNS and CDR2 SASEGT. CDR3 length equals 12 residues. The ends lost 10 bases at V and 9 bases at J; junction bases unmatched: 7. CDR3 DNA sequence: TGTGCCATCCCGGGACAGGGAACTGAGCAGTTCTTC. It yields the protein CAIPGQGTEQFF.

Comments on this clone: The junction differs from germline at one of its ends, possibly a read error. The chain joins TRBV7-7 to TRBJ2-2; maybe TRBD2 (6 bases). The CDR3 contains 14 residues. The germline gives CDR1 SSHAT, CDR2 FNYEAQ (reference sequence). The CDR3 sequence: CASTTLGGTGELFF. The CDR3 bases are TGTGCTAGCACCACGCTAGGAGGGACCGGGGAGCTGTTTTTT.

The gene calls are TRBV25-1 and TRBJ2-5; D gene uncertain. The germline V and J ends were trimmed by 5 bases and 9 bases, with 7 bases remaining between them. The length of the CDR3 is 10 residues. CDR1 and CDR2 (germline): MGHDK, SYGVNS. CDR3 nucleotide sequence: TGTGCCAGCAGTTTTGAGGCCCAGTACTTC. Translating it yields CASSFEAQYF.

The chain combines TRBV10-1 with TRBJ1-3, with TRBD1 as a possible D gene (6 bases). V lost 8 bases and J 0 bases, leaving 29 bases between the germline ends. Germline V gene lookup returns CDR1 WNHNN and CDR2 SYGVQD (reference sequence). This CDR3 is 20 amino acids long. CDR3 bases: TGCGCCAGCCTCCAAATCCCAGACAGGCTGACAATCAGCTCTGGAAACACCATATATTTT. It specifies CASLQIPDRLTISSGNTIYF.